This record looks at one T cell receptor (beta chain) sequence and its context. How the authors handled the data: Estimation of nucleated cell counts relied on the amplification of reference gene primers. TCRdb's copy holds only in-frame clones and misses some; the assay was immunoSEQ multiplex PCR. That table gives V, J and clone size, and the DNA gave D and trimming. The sample carries fewer than 110,000 clones, more than 70% recorded once. Trimming cost V 0 bases and J 5 bases, with 14 bases left between them. CDR3 length: 15 amino acids. The germline V gene has CDR1 SGHRS and CDR2 YFSETQ. This record belongs to a study of blood T cell repertoires in COVID-19. Across the study: Italy, Spain and the United States were the sources of the convalescent and acute COVID-19 samples.

The origin of this receptor is a woman aged 80 or over in a cohort sampled during active COVID-19. Sample: peripheral blood. J is TRBJ2-5 and V is TRBV5-1; TRBD1 is a possible D gene (5 bases). CDR3 coding DNA: TGCGCCAGCAGCTTGGACAGACAGTTCGGGGAGACCCAGTACTTC. Residues: CASSLDRQFGETQYF.